Sequencing of this TCR beta chain was carried out in a study of blood T cells in healthy people across ages. Study results and limitations: When one million T cells were used, diversity estimates were thought to be underestimates.

The use of a sample-barcoded 5' primer and a J-beta primer mix characterized a second PCR of roughly 7 to 11 cycles. At least 3 million CDR3-containing paired-end reads were obtained per sample. MiXCR was run by TCRdb on the 5' RACE reads, yielding one entry per CDR3 protein. The sample includes about 1.8 million distinct CDR3 sequences, around 48% of them seen just once. This clonotype was detected many times. Its antigen is as yet unknown. In germline, CDR1 is SQVTM, CDR2 ANQGSEA. J lost 1 base, V lost 6 bases, and 8 bases had no gene match. The CDR3 has 14 residues. This sequence originates from a woman aged 40 to 49 in good health. The sequenced sample was blood. The chain links TRBV29-1 to TRBJ2-5, with TRBD1 matching over 7 bases. CDR3 DNA sequence: TGCAGCGTACCTACAGGGGCCCTCCAAGAGACCCAGTACTTC. It yields the protein CSVPTGALQETQYF.